This entry is about one T cell receptor beta chain. The sample comes from a study of blood T cell repertoires in COVID-19. Sequencing used immunoSEQ multiplex PCR; TCRdb keeps in-frame clones, though not all of them. The repertoire consists of about 160,000 clones, with roughly 90% occurring once and the leading ten covering 4.8%. Seattle's cohort entered during active infection and was followed longitudinally. Trimming cost V 2 bases and J 4 bases, with 8 bases left between them. The germline CDR1 and CDR2 sequences are LGHNA and YNFKEQ. This CDR3 is 13 amino acids long. V and J are TRBV4-2 and TRBJ1-1; the D gene is possibly TRBD1 (5 bases). The clonotype originates from a man aged 30 to 45 with COVID-19, enrolled during active disease. The sequencing input was peripheral blood. This CDR3 is CASSQRGGTEAFF. The CDR3 nucleotides are TGTGCCAGCAGCCAACGCGGGGGCACTGAAGCTTTCTTT.